Each of the 18 T cell receptor beta chains below was sequenced from the same sample in a study of type 1 and type 2 diabetes patients. PCR was run on genomic DNA. Amplification of the beta chain CDR3 used 30 forward and 13 reverse multiplex primers. TCRdb re-called the multiplex PCR reads through MiXCR, storing one row per CDR3 protein. This table has about 270,000 distinct CDR3 sequences, more than 45% appearing once. Sequencing was performed on peripheral blood mononuclear cells (PBMCs). All receptors derive from a young man with type 2 diabetes.

J is TRBJ2-7 and V is TRBV30; D perhaps matches TRBD2 (5 bases). Germline CDR1 GTSNPN, CDR2 SVGIG (reference sequence). Trimming stripped 0 bases from V and 4 bases from J, with 10 bases between. The CDR3 contains 13 residues. Here the CDR3 reads CAWSVGARYEQYF. In DNA form, the CDR3 reads TGTGCCTGGAGTGTGGGAGCGCGGTACGAGCAGTACTTC. Full variable domain (outside the CDR3, taken from reference TRBV30 and TRBJ2-7): SQTIHQWPATLVQPVGSPLSLECTVEGTSNPNLYWYRQAAGRGLQLLFYSVGIGQISSEVPQNLSASRPQDRQFILSSKKLLLSDSGFYLCAWSVGARYEQYFGPGTRLTVT.

This clonotype was observed a handful of times. This chain links TRBV25-1 with TRBJ1-2; D remains unclear. Trimming took 4 bases from V and 3 from J, leaving 6 bases between them. The CDR3 loop spans 12 amino acids. Germline CDR1 is MGHDK and CDR2 is SYGVNS. The CDR3 DNA reads TGTGCCAGCAGTGTAGACTACTATGGCTACACCTTC. Translated: CASSVDYYGYTF.

The CDR3 DNA reads as TGTGCCAGCAGTTTAGGTGTAGGAGATACGCAGTATTTT. It is translated as CASSLGVGDTQYF. The chain links TRBV12-3 or TRBV12-4 to TRBJ2-3; D not certain. This CDR3 has 13 residues. Trimming left V 1 base short and J 5 bases short, with 7 bases between.

This clonotype appeared many times. The chain carries TRBV25-1 and TRBJ2-7; D not resolved. CDR1 is MGHDK, CDR2 SYGVNS, per germline. This CDR3 comprises 14 residues. Trimming removed 2 bases at V and 0 bases at J, with 8 bases between. DNA for the CDR3: TGTGCCAGCAGTGAACGTGGCAGCTCCTACGAGCAGTACTTC. Its protein is CASSERGSSYEQYF.

This chain joins TRBV5-6 and TRBJ2-2; TRBD2 aligns across 10 bases. Germline CDR1 and CDR2: SGHDT and YYEEEE. The CDR3 loop spans 16 amino acids. Trimming cost V 3 bases and J 4 bases; bases outside gene matches: 6. The CDR3 region has the DNA TGTGCCAGCAGCTGGGCGACTAGCGGGTCCACCGGGGAGCTGTTTTTT. It specifies CASSWATSGSTGELFF.

The CDR3 coding sequence is TGTGCCAGCAGCAGGACAGGGAACTACTACGAGCAGTACTTC. This translates into CASSRTGNYYEQYF. The rearrangement joins TRBV12-5 to TRBJ2-7, with TRBD1 identical over 8 bases. Germline assignment: CDR1 LGHNT and CDR2 FRNRAP. The CDR3 contains 14 residues.

This clonotype was observed a few times. The chain recombines TRBV6-6 with TRBJ2-2, with D tentatively TRBD2 (7 bases). Between the trimmed V and J ends, which lost 6 bases and 3 bases, there was a span of 17 bases. Germline V CDR1 and CDR2: MNHNY, SVGAGI (reference sequence). The CDR3 spans 16 residues. The CDR3 DNA follows: TGTGCCAGCAGCATCCTTGGGGGGGGCGACACCGGGGAGCTGTTTTTT. It specifies CASSILGGGDTGELFF.

The chain uses TRBV7-8 and TRBJ2-6; 10 nucleotides align to TRBD1. The CDR3 is made up of 18 amino acids. Germline lookup yields CDR1 SGHVS and CDR2 FQNEAQ. The V segment lost 5 bases and the J segment 4 bases; nucleotides outside the gene matches: 11. CDR3 residues: CASSLPGQGRRGANVLTF. CDR3 in DNA: TGTGCCAGCAGCCTCCCGGGACAGGGGCGGCGAGGGGCCAACGTCCTGACTTTC.

The chain has TRBV6-6 and TRBJ1-6; D is perhaps TRBD1 (5 bases). Germline-derived CDR1 and CDR2 are MNHNY and SVGAGI (reference sequence). The CDR3 is 18 residues long. The V end lost 6 bases, the J end lost 5 bases, and 23 bases lay between the germline ends. The CDR3 nucleotides are TGTGCCAGCAGAGACGGGGACGTCAGGCTTCTGGATAATTCACCCCTCCACTTT. It translates to CASRDGDVRLLDNSPLHF.

In regard to this clonotype: At one boundary the junction diverges from the germline segment, which might be a read error. The chain links TRBV7-9 to TRBJ2-5; 12 nucleotides match TRBD1. Per germline, CDR1 SEHNR and CDR2 FQNEAQ (reference sequence). This CDR3 has 17 amino acids. CDR3 coding DNA: TGTGCTAGCAGCTTGAGTTATGGGACAGGGGGCTTGGAGACCCAGTACTTC. Amino acids: CASSLSYGTGGLETQYF.

Many counts were recorded for this clonotype. The chain uses TRBV15 and TRBJ1-6; no definite D call. Germline V gene sequence: CDR1 LNHNV, CDR2 YYDKDF (reference sequence). The CDR3 is made up of 12 amino acids. Trimming removed 7 bases at V and 8 bases at J, with 9 bases between. The chain's CDR3 is CATTGGDSPLHF. The CDR3 bases are TGTGCCACCACTGGAGGTGATTCACCCCTCCACTTT.

The genes are TRBV19 and TRBJ2-7, with 11 bases matching TRBD2. The CDR3 contains 21 residues. V lost 1 base to trimming and J lost 4 bases; unmatched junction nucleotides: 21. Germline CDR1 LNHDA, CDR2 SQIVND (reference sequence). The CDR3 DNA reads TGTGCCAGTAGTATAGTTGAAAGGGGTAGCGGGGGGGACCCCCTCGAATACGAGCAGTACTTC. Its translation is CASSIVERGSGGDPLEYEQYF.

The chain is built from TRBV7-2 and TRBJ2-7; D tentatively fits TRBD1 or TRBD2 (5 bases each). Deletions cut 5 bases from V and 7 bases from J, with 21 bases between. CDR3 length equals 15 residues. Per germline, CDR1 SGHTA and CDR2 FQGNSA. CDR3 loop: CASSRRPQGDGEQYF. CDR3 in DNA: TGTGCCAGCAGCCGTCGGCCACAAGGGGACGGGGAGCAGTACTTC.

This chain links TRBV6-2 or TRBV6-3 with TRBJ1-1; TRBD1 matches 7 bases. The CDR3 length is 14 residues. J was trimmed by 8 bases and V by 6 bases; bases with no gene match: 12. The germline gives CDR1 MNHEY, CDR2 SVGEGT. CDR3 DNA: TGTGCCAGCAGCAAGACAGGGAGGGCAGGGGAAGCTTTCTTT. This sequence encodes CASSKTGRAGEAFF.

Only a few counts were recorded for this clonotype. The V call is TRBV13, the J call TRBJ2-7; perhaps D is TRBD1 or TRBD2 (5 bases each). Germline V gives CDR1 PRHDT, CDR2 FYEKMQ (reference sequence). CDR3 length: 13 amino acids. Trimming left V 4 bases short and J 3 bases short, with 10 bases between. The CDR3 DNA follows: TGTGCCAGCAGCTCGAGGGGTCACTACGAGCAGTACTTC. It codes for CASSSRGHYEQYF. The variable domain in full, with the rest retrieved from reference TRBV13 and TRBJ2-7, is AAGVIQSPRHLIKEKRETATLKCYPIPRHDTVYWYQQGPGQDPQFLISFYEKMQSDKGSIPDRFSAQQFSDYHSELNMSSLELGDSALYFCASSSRGHYEQYFGPGTRLTVT.

The chain carries TRBV9 and TRBJ2-1; 13 bases line up with TRBD2. CDR3 length equals 15 residues. Germline trimming cut 4 bases from V and 7 bases from J; bases unmatched to any gene: 5. The germline V gene has CDR1 SGDLS and CDR2 YYNGEE. CDR3 region: CASSTSGGALNEQFF. The CDR3 nucleotides are TGTGCCAGCAGCACTAGCGGGGGGGCCCTAAATGAGCAGTTCTTC.

The chain recombines TRBV6-5 with TRBJ1-2; 11 positions agree with TRBD1. The ends lost 6 bases at V and 7 bases at J; junction bases unmatched: 10. Germline V CDR1 and CDR2: MNHEY, SVGAGI. The CDR3 contains 15 residues. This CDR3 is CASRDRGQGAFGYTF. The DNA of the CDR3 is TGTGCCAGCAGAGACCGCGGACAGGGGGCTTTTGGCTACACCTTC.

The rearrangement joins TRBV10-1 to TRBJ1-5; 9 nucleotides agree with TRBD1. The CDR3 is made up of 17 amino acids. Unmatched junction bases numbered 13, after V lost 3 bases and J lost 7 bases. Germline-derived CDR1 and CDR2 are WNHNN and SYGVQD (reference sequence). In DNA, the CDR3 is TGCGCCAGCAGTGACCCTTCCGGGACAGGGTGGAAACAGCCCCAGCATTTT. Translating it yields CASSDPSGTGWKQPQHF.